This TCR beta chain was observed in a study of blood T cell repertoires in COVID-19. About the research overall: COVID-19 samples collected from the United States, Italy and Spain covered acute and convalescent phases. Sample material is recorded as cDNA or gDNA derived from T cells, B-cell-depleted T cells, or PBMCs.

In the original analysis: Estimates of nucleated cell counts were drawn from the amplification of reference gene primers. Measured with immunoSEQ multiplex PCR; TCRdb has only the in-frame clones, and not every one. V, J and clone size derive from that table, while D and trimming were established from the DNA sequence. The sample includes tens of thousands of clones, around 83% of them seen just once. The CDR3 covers 15 residues. Trimming removed 3 bases from V and 0 bases from J, with 11 bases in between. CDR1 SGHTA and CDR2 FQGNSA come from the germline V gene. Source material: peripheral blood. This TCR came from a man in his sixties or seventies with acute or convalescent COVID-19. The gene calls are TRBV7-2 and TRBJ1-2, with a weak D call TRBD1 (6 bases). CDR3 DNA: TGTGCCAGCAGCTTCTGGACAGAAGCTAACTATGGCTACACCTTC. It translates to CASSFWTEANYGYTF.